Listed below are T cell receptor beta chains from one sample, sequenced in a study of T cell changes during pregnancy in multiple sclerosis. The assay was immunoSEQ multiplex PCR, and TCRdb's table has in-frame clones only and misses some. Among fewer than 45,000 clones listed, about 92% were seen once. Sequenced material: CD4+ T cells from peripheral blood mononuclear cells, taken in the third trimester of pregnancy. These receptors all stem from a female donor with multiple sclerosis, enrolled in a pregnancy study. Both conserved end residues are part of each CDR3. D genes are given only for firm matches. The size entry is marked missing in some rows and otherwise reads once, few, many or a size class.

len	v_gene	j_gene	d_gene	abundance	CDR3aa	CDR3nt
15	TRBV11-3	TRBJ2-2	TRBD1	NA	CASSSRTGGTGELFF	TGTGCCAGCAGCTCCCGGACAGGGGGCACCGGGGAGCTGTTTTTT
14	TRBV18	TRBJ2-2	NA	NA	CASSPDRNTGELFF	TGTGCCAGCTCACCGGACAGGAACACCGGGGAGCTGTTTTTT
14	TRBV4-2	TRBJ1-4	TRBD1	NA	CASSQEHRGGKLFF	TGTGCCAGCAGCCAAGAGCACAGGGGGGGAAAACTGTTTTTT
15	TRBV5-4	TRBJ1-6	NA	NA	CASSLTGLYNSPLHF	TGTGCCAGCAGCCTAACAGGGCTTTATAATTCACCCCTCCACTTT
14	TRBV9	TRBJ1-3	NA	NA	CASSVDRARDTIYF	TGTGCCAGCAGCGTAGACAGGGCTCGAGACACCATATATTTT
14	TRBV5-1	TRBJ2-3	NA	once	CASSLGVQAGREYF	TGCGCCAGCAGCTTGGGGGTCCAAGCGGGCCGGGAGTATTTT
13	TRBV6-6	TRBJ1-5	NA	NA	CASRPRGGEPQHF	TGTGCCAGCCGCCCCCGGGGGGGGGAGCCCCAGCATTTT
17	TRBV5-1	TRBJ2-1	NA	NA	CASSSGALASSYNEQFF	TGCGCCAGCAGCTCAGGGGCATTAGCCTCCTCCTACAATGAGCAGTTCTTC
16	TRBV18	TRBJ2-1	NA	NA	CASSLLGGALGNEQFF	TGTGCCAGCTCCCTCCTGGGGGGGGCGCTGGGGAATGAGCAGTTCTTC
16	TRBV5-5	TRBJ2-1	TRBD1	NA	CASSPIPAGTGDGQFF	TGTGCCAGCAGCCCAATCCCCGCCGGGACAGGGGACGGGCAGTTCTTC